Below are 5 T cell receptor beta chains sequenced from a single sample in a study of cytomegalovirus exposure and HLA in healthy donors. Vbeta (60) and Jbeta (13) primers were used in the PCR. Clones were sequenced by immunoSEQ multiplex PCR, and TCRdb holds only the in-frame ones, with some missing. The repertoire consists of 45,000 to 65,000 clones, with about 80% occurring once and the leading ten covering approximately 3.5%. Sequences were obtained from PBMCs. The source of these receptors is a middle-aged woman in good health and CMV-seropositive.

The chain is built from TRBV19 and TRBJ1-4; possibly TRBD1 for D (5 bases). The ends were cut back, 0 bases at V and 8 bases at J, with 7 bases in the middle. The CDR3 runs to 13 residues. Germline loops: CDR1 LNHDA, CDR2 SQIVND (reference sequence). This chain's CDR3 is CASSIERGEKLFF. For the CDR3, the DNA is TGTGCCAGTAGTATAGAGCGGGGGGAAAAACTGTTTTTT.

The V gene is TRBV7-2, the J gene TRBJ2-5; D gene ambiguous. The CDR3 has 12 residues. V lost 5 bases to trimming and J lost 4 bases, with 8 bases between them. Germline V CDR1 and CDR2: SGHTA, FQGNSA. The CDR3 reads CASSVRGETQYF. CDR3 nucleotides: TGTGCCAGCAGCGTTCGAGGAGAGACCCAGTACTTC.

V and J are TRBV19 and TRBJ1-5, with 7 bases that match TRBD1. Germline lookup yields CDR1 LNHDA and CDR2 SQIVND (reference sequence). V shed 7 bases and J 4 bases; nucleotides not matched to a gene: 4. The CDR3 sequence is 13 residues long. The CDR3 region is CASTPGQNQPQHF. For the CDR3, the DNA is TGTGCCAGTACTCCGGGACAGAATCAGCCCCAGCATTTT.

With regard to this clone: This CDR3 is also generated by other DNA sequences in the sample. V usage is TRBV5-1 and J usage is TRBJ1-1; 7 bases line up with TRBD1. The ends lost 4 bases at V and 4 bases at J; junction bases unmatched: 7. This CDR3 comprises 14 residues. Germline V gives CDR1 SGHRS, CDR2 YFSETQ. The CDR3 spells CASSQTGVSTEAFF. CDR3 nucleotide sequence: TGCGCCAGCAGCCAAACAGGGGTAAGCACTGAAGCTTTCTTT. Full variable domain (missing parts from reference TRBV5-1 and TRBJ1-1): KAGVTQTPRYLIKTRGQQVTLSCSPISGHRSVSWYQQTPGQGLQFLFEYFSETQRNKGNFPGRFSGRQFSNSRSEMNVSTLELGDSALYLCASSQTGVSTEAFFGQGTRLTVV.

Only a few counts were recorded for this clone. The CDR3 DNA reads TGTGCCAGCAGTGCGACAGGGAGGTGGTATGGCTACACCTTC. Protein product: CASSATGRWYGYTF. This chain joins TRBV6-1 and TRBJ1-2, with 7 bases aligning to TRBD1. This CDR3 spans 14 amino acids. J was trimmed by 5 bases and V by 4 bases; bases with no gene match: 7. CDR1 and CDR2 from the germline V gene are MNHNS and SASEGT.